This T cell receptor (beta chain) was obtained from a study of CD4 T cells in relation to SARS-CoV-2 and coronaviruses. Study in general: After roughly ten days of antigen culture, PBMC TCR beta CDR3s were sequenced. Of the patients, seven to nine were male, 4 female, two Hispanic.

About this clone: Its antigen remains unidentified.

CEF-cultured naive and memory CD4+ T cell DNA got survey-level sequencing. Sequenced by immunoSEQ multiplex PCR; TCRdb stores in-frame clones only, minus some. The sample has 35,000 to 45,000 clones, around 85% seen once; the top ten hold 6% to 8%. This receptor was taken from an adult with COVID-19. The specimen was naive CD4+ T cells from PBMCs, cultured in vitro. The subset denotes: naive CD4+ T cells isolated by negative enrichment.

CDR3 in DNA: TGTGCCACTGCCGAGGAAAGCAATCAGCCCCAGCATTTT. The encoded protein is CATAEESNQPQHF. The chain combines TRBV19 with TRBJ1-5; unclear D gene. Trimming cost V 10 bases and J 1 base, with 11 bases left between them. The CDR3 totals 13 residues. Germline loops: CDR1 LNHDA, CDR2 SQIVND (reference sequence).